Below are 18 T cell receptor beta chains sequenced from a single sample in a study of blood T cell repertoires in COVID-19. The method was immunoSEQ multiplex PCR; TCRdb's version includes in-frame clones alone and lacks a portion of them. This repertoire shows fewer than 350,000 clones, about 90% found once; its top ten account for over 3.5%. Sequencing used PBMCs or T cells enriched from blood (not recorded which). The receptors shown here come from a woman between 25 and 40 years old with acute COVID-19.

J is TRBJ2-1 and V is TRBV18; TRBD1 matches 8 bases. Germline loops: CDR1 KGHSH, CDR2 LQKENI. V lost 4 bases to trimming and J lost 4 bases; unmatched junction nucleotides: 6. The CDR3 has 15 residues. CDR3 region: CASSLDRGSYNEQFF. CDR3 coding DNA: TGTGCCAGCTCACTCGACAGGGGCTCGTACAATGAGCAGTTCTTC.

This clone has a single count. The chain joins TRBV30 to TRBJ1-6; TRBD1 agrees at 12 bases. CDR3 size: 15 residues. The junction had 4 bases not matched to a gene; V was cut back by 0 bases and J by 10 bases. Germline assignment: CDR1 GTSNPN and CDR2 SVGIG (reference sequence). This CDR3 reads CAWSVGTGGGSPLHF. The CDR3 DNA is TGTGCCTGGAGTGTTGGGACAGGGGGCGGATCACCCCTCCACTTT.

This sequence joins TRBV9 and TRBJ2-7; D not resolved. CDR1 is SGDLS and CDR2 is YYNGEE in the germline V gene. This CDR3 has 16 amino acids. V shed 0 bases and J shed 3 bases, with 16 bases lying between them. The CDR3 loop reads CASSVGDNNLDYEQYF. The CDR3 DNA reads TGTGCCAGCAGCGTAGGAGACAATAATTTGGACTACGAGCAGTACTTC.

The CDR3 DNA reads as TGCGCCAGCAGCTCCAACGGGAGGTCAACTTACAATGAGCAGTTCTTC. It encodes CASSSNGRSTYNEQFF. The chain employs TRBV5-1 and TRBJ2-1, with 7 bases aligning to TRBD2. Germline V CDR1 and CDR2: SGHRS, YFSETQ. V shed 3 bases and J 4 bases; nucleotides not matched to a gene: 10. This CDR3 spans 16 amino acids.

The chain has TRBV9 and TRBJ2-3; weak D call: TRBD2 (6 bases). V lost 3 bases and J 0 bases, leaving 14 bases between the germline ends. The CDR3 is 16 residues long. Germline loops: CDR1 SGDLS, CDR2 YYNGEE. The CDR3 is CASSGLGGASTDTQYF. The DNA of the CDR3 is TGTGCCAGCAGCGGCTTGGGCGGGGCTAGCACAGATACGCAGTATTTT.

This clone has a single count. J is TRBJ1-3 and V is TRBV4-1; a weak D match, TRBD1 (6 bases). This CDR3 region has 19 residues. Trimming took off 0 bases at V and 0 bases at J, with 18 bases between the two ends. The germline V gene encodes CDR1 MGHRA and CDR2 YSYEKL. The CDR3 DNA sequence: TGCGCCAGCAGCCAAGAGGGCACAGGGCCGCTATTCTCTGGAAACACCATATATTTT. Translating it yields CASSQEGTGPLFSGNTIYF.

This rearrangement joins TRBV21-1 to TRBJ1-5. TRBV21-1 has pseudogene status. The CDR3 is made up of 15 amino acids. The CDR3 spells CASRETPGSNQPQHF. CDR3 DNA: TGTGCCAGCCGGGAAACCCCTGGGAGCAATCAGCCCCAGCATTTT.

The J gene is TRBJ2-3, the V gene TRBV7-6, with 11 bases lining up with TRBD2. CDR1 is SGHVS and CDR2 is FNYEAQ in the germline V gene. V lost 4 bases, J lost 2 bases, and 11 bases stayed unmatched. This CDR3 is 18 amino acids long. Here the CDR3 reads CASSSPRVAGGPTDTQYF. In nucleotides, the CDR3 is TGTGCCAGCAGCTCCCCTCGTGTAGCGGGAGGGCCCACAGATACGCAGTATTTT.

This rearrangement joins TRBV7-9 to TRBJ2-7; 10 bases match TRBD2. The CDR3 length is 14 residues. The V gene's germline CDR1 is SEHNR and CDR2 FQNEAQ (reference sequence). V lost 7 bases, J lost 3 bases, and 6 bases stayed unmatched. CDR3 nucleotide sequence: TGTGCCAGCACCCCAGCTAGCGGGAGCTACGAGCAGTACTTC. Its protein is CASTPASGSYEQYF.

The rearrangement joins TRBV6-5 to TRBJ1-5; 9 nucleotides agree with TRBD1. The CDR3 sequence is 14 residues long. The junction had 4 bases not matched to a gene; V was cut back by 6 bases and J by 4 bases. The germline gives CDR1 MNHEY, CDR2 SVGAGI. The CDR3 DNA is TGTGCCAGCAGCCAGGGACAGGGTAATCAGCCCCAGCATTTT. As protein: CASSQGQGNQPQHF.

The V gene is TRBV3-1 (or the pseudogene TRBV3-2), the J gene TRBJ2-1; D uncertain. The germline gives CDR1 LGHDT, CDR2 YNNKEL (reference sequence). V lost 1 base and J 8 bases, leaving 9 bases between the germline ends. CDR3 length: 13 amino acids. As DNA, the CDR3 is TGTGCCAGCAGCCAAGTGCGAATTGATGAGCAGTTCTTC. Translating gives CASSQVRIDEQFF.

This sequence joins TRBV5-1 and TRBJ2-1, with 9 bases identical to TRBD2. Germline V gene sequence: CDR1 SGHRS, CDR2 YFSETQ. V lost 2 bases and J lost 4; bases outside the gene matches: 4. The CDR3 loop spans 15 amino acids. CDR3 sequence (DNA): TGCGCCAGCAGCTTTAGCGGGAGCGTTTACAATGAGCAGTTCTTC. Residues: CASSFSGSVYNEQFF.

This clone was detected only a few times. The rearrangement links TRBV28 to TRBJ2-3, with TRBD1 matching 7 bases. Germline trimming cut 6 bases from V and 4 bases from J; bases unmatched to any gene: 10. The germline gives CDR1 MDHEN, CDR2 SYDVKM. The CDR3 is 15 amino acids. CDR3 in amino acids: CASSLDREWADTQYF. CDR3 bases: TGTGCCAGCAGCCTCGACAGGGAATGGGCAGATACGCAGTATTTT.

In this sample, this clone turned up once. The V call is TRBV27, the J call TRBJ2-7; 7 nucleotides align to TRBD2. This CDR3 has 15 amino acids. Germline CDR1 MNHEY, CDR2 SMNVEV (reference sequence). V lost 2 bases, J lost 3 bases, and 7 bases stayed unmatched. CDR3 in DNA: TGTGCCAGCAGTTTAGGCGGGAGTTACCGCTACGAGCAGTACTTC. Translated: CASSLGGSYRYEQYF.

J is TRBJ2-5 and V is TRBV18, with D possibly TRBD2 on 5 matching bases. This CDR3 is built from 15 residues. Germline V lookup: CDR1 KGHSH, CDR2 LQKENI. V was cut by 0 bases and J by 2 bases, with 10 bases left in between. CDR3 region: CASSPPGIPQETQYF. CDR3 bases: TGTGCCAGCTCACCACCCGGGATACCACAAGAGACCCAGTACTTC.

The genes are TRBV11-2 and TRBJ2-1; D gene unclear. Trimming removed 0 bases at V and 8 bases at J, with 11 bases between. Germline V gives CDR1 SGHAT, CDR2 FQNNGV. The CDR3 extends over 14 amino acids. The CDR3, as DNA: TGTGCCAGCAGCTTAGATTTTACTGGTTATGAGCAGTTCTTC. Translated: CASSLDFTGYEQFF.

The chain joins TRBV3-1 (or the pseudogene TRBV3-2) to TRBJ2-3; maybe TRBD2 (6 bases). V lost 0 bases, J lost 0 bases, and 10 bases lay in between. Germline loops: CDR1 LGHDT, CDR2 YNNKEL (reference sequence). The CDR3 has 16 residues. In DNA form, the CDR3 reads TGTGCCAGCAGCCAAGACCTAGCGCTAAGCACAGATACGCAGTATTTT. As protein: CASSQDLALSTDTQYF.

The chain is built from TRBV28 and TRBJ2-3; TRBD2 aligns across 10 bases. This CDR3 is built from 14 residues. Germline V gene sequence: CDR1 MDHEN, CDR2 SYDVKM. J was trimmed by 4 bases and V by 5 bases; bases with no gene match: 3. Written as DNA, the CDR3 is TGTGCCAGCAGTGTGGGACTAGCGCCAGATACGCAGTATTTT. Its protein is CASSVGLAPDTQYF. Drawing the rest from reference TRBV28 and TRBJ2-3, the complete variable domain is DVKVTQSSRYLVKRTGEKVFLECVQDMDHENMFWYRQDPGLGLRLIYFSYDVKMKEKGDIPEGYSVSREKKERFSLILESASTNQTSMYLCASSVGLAPDTQYFGPGTRLTVL.